The rows below give T cell receptor beta chains drawn from one sample of a study of blood T cell repertoires in COVID-19. Profiled with immunoSEQ multiplex PCR; TCRdb holds only in-frame clones, not every one. The data hold around 150,000 clones, with about 86% observed a single time. Sequencing input: peripheral blood. These receptors all come from a man between 65 and 85 years old with acute or convalescent COVID-19. The CDR3 runs from the conserved cysteine through the conserved F or W. A D gene is named only where the DNA matches it firmly. Where a row states a size, it is once, few, many or the class of an expanded clone; other rows omit it.

clone_size j_call v_call d_call cdr3_aa cdr3_nt
NA TRBJ2-2 TRBV30 NA CAQGAGLGAGELFF TGTGCCCAAGGCGCGGGGCTGGGCGCCGGGGAGCTGTTTTTT
NA TRBJ2-3 TRBV11-2 NA CASSPTADTQYF TGTGCCAGCAGCCCGACAGCAGATACGCAGTATTTT
NA TRBJ2-5 TRBV28 TRBD1 CASSFLGGSETQYF TGTGCCAGCAGTTTTTTAGGGGGCAGTGAGACCCAGTACTTC
NA TRBJ2-1 TRBV19 TRBD2 CASSSLAGWNEQFF TGTGCCAGTAGTTCGCTAGCGGGATGGAATGAGCAGTTCTTC
NA TRBJ2-2 TRBV7-9 NA CASSLGTEVYAGELFF TGTGCCAGCAGCTTAGGGACTGAGGTTTACGCCGGGGAGCTGTTTTTT
NA TRBJ2-7 TRBV7-2 TRBD2 CASSSQGGLAGGQYF TGTGCCAGCAGCTCCCAGGGGGGACTAGCGGGAGGGCAGTACTTC
NA TRBJ2-1 TRBV12-3/TRBV12-4 NA CASSRLEVQFF TGTGCCAGCAGTCGTTTAGAAGTGCAGTTCTTC
NA TRBJ2-5 TRBV28 TRBD2 CASSSGGRQETQYF TGTGCCAGCAGTTCGGGAGGTAGGCAAGAGACCCAGTACTTC
NA TRBJ2-7 TRBV19 NA CASSIAVTLEQYF TGTGCCAGTAGTATTGCAGTCACCCTGGAGCAGTACTTC
NA TRBJ2-6 TRBV19 TRBD2 CASSILIVGLAGAGANVLTF TGTGCCAGTAGTATTCTTATCGTCGGGCTAGCGGGAGCGGGGGCCAACGTCCTGACTTTC
NA TRBJ2-7 TRBV7-2 NA CASSLVTVGEQYF TGTGCCAGCAGCTTAGTGACAGTCGGCGAGCAGTACTTC
NA TRBJ2-7 TRBV12-3/TRBV12-4 NA CASSYTDEQYF TGTGCCAGCAGCTATACAGACGAGCAGTACTTC
NA TRBJ2-6 TRBV19 NA CASSIDSLSGANVLTF TGTGCCAGTAGTATAGATTCCCTCTCTGGGGCCAACGTCCTGACTTTC
NA TRBJ2-1 TRBV7-8 TRBD2 CASQRSAGVFF TGTGCCAGCCAAAGGTCAGCGGGAGTGTTCTTC
NA TRBJ1-5 TRBV6-5 NA CASPTNQPQHF TGTGCCAGCCCAACAAATCAGCCCCAGCATTTT
NA TRBJ2-7 TRBV3-1/TRBV3-2 NA CASSQTLTYEQYF TGTGCCAGCAGCCAAACTCTAACCTACGAGCAGTACTTC
NA TRBJ1-2 TRBV28 NA CASSLPKLNYGYTF TGTGCCAGCAGTTTACCCAAGCTTAACTATGGCTACACCTTC
NA TRBJ2-1 TRBV19 TRBD2 CATGLAGGNEQFF TGTGCCACCGGACTAGCGGGGGGGAATGAGCAGTTCTTC
NA TRBJ1-1 TRBV18 TRBD1 CASSPTGGEAFF TGTGCCAGCTCACCAACAGGGGGTGAAGCTTTCTTT
NA TRBJ2-6 TRBV19 TRBD2 CASSIEGTSGSPSGANVLTF TGTGCCAGTAGTATAGAGGGGACTAGCGGGAGCCCCTCTGGGGCCAACGTCCTGACTTTC
NA TRBJ2-2 TRBV5-5 NA CASSLYQQTNTGELFF TGTGCCAGCAGCTTGTACCAACAGACGAACACCGGGGAGCTGTTTTTT
NA TRBJ2-1 TRBV7-9 TRBD2 CASSPSGLRGEQFF TGTGCCAGCAGTCCTAGCGGGCTGAGGGGTGAGCAGTTCTTC
NA TRBJ2-4 TRBV2 TRBD1 CASSGGQGQAKNIQYF TGTGCCAGCAGTGGGGGACAGGGACAGGCCAAAAACATTCAGTACTTC
NA TRBJ1-2 TRBV15 NA CATSRGIPPYYGYTF TGTGCCACCAGCAGAGGTATACCACCCTATTATGGCTACACCTTC
NA TRBJ2-3 TRBV4-3 TRBD2 CASSLTSGSGDTQYF TGCGCCAGCAGCCTTACTAGCGGGAGTGGAGATACGCAGTATTTT
NA TRBJ2-7 TRBV20-1 NA CSASDRTTYEQYF TGCAGTGCTAGTGACAGGACAACCTACGAGCAGTACTTC
NA TRBJ2-3 TRBV6-2/TRBV6-3 TRBD1 CASSWGQGADTQYF TGTGCCAGCAGTTGGGGACAGGGGGCAGATACGCAGTATTTT
once TRBJ1-5 TRBV19 TRBD1 CASSPGQGRANQPQHF TGTGCCAGTAGTCCAGGACAGGGGAGGGCCAATCAGCCCCAGCATTTT
NA TRBJ2-1 TRBV29-1 TRBD2 CSGRTSGRNEQFF TGCAGCGGTCGGACTAGCGGTCGCAATGAGCAGTTCTTC
many TRBJ2-3 TRBV6-5 NA CASSYLIGASTDTQYF TGTGCCAGCAGTTACTTGATAGGGGCGAGCACAGATACGCAGTATTTT
NA TRBJ2-1 TRBV9 NA CASSAASGVGGEFF TGTGCCAGCAGCGCCGCCTCAGGGGTCGGCGGCGAGTTCTTC
NA TRBJ2-7 TRBV18 NA CASSPRGGGNSYEQYF TGTGCCAGCTCACCACGGGGGGGCGGAAACTCCTACGAGCAGTACTTC
NA TRBJ2-7 TRBV29-1 NA CSAGTPYEQYF TGCAGCGCCGGGACACCCTACGAGCAGTACTTC
NA TRBJ2-5 TRBV14 TRBD2 CASSQDVAGVETQYF TGTGCCAGCAGCCAAGATGTAGCGGGAGTTGAGACCCAGTACTTC
NA TRBJ2-2 TRBV6-2/TRBV6-3 NA CASSYTGTTGELFF TGTGCCAGCAGTTACACCGGGACAACCGGGGAGCTGTTTTTT
NA TRBJ2-7 TRBV7-2 NA CASSFRDSERYEQYF TGTGCCAGCAGCTTCCGGGACTCAGAAAGATACGAGCAGTACTTC
once TRBJ1-1 TRBV5-3 TRBD1 CARSLNRDRVNTEAFF TGTGCCAGAAGCTTGAATCGGGACAGAGTGAACACTGAAGCTTTCTTT
NA TRBJ2-5 TRBV4-1 NA CASSQGLRGSRGETQYF TGCGCCAGCAGCCAGGGCCTGAGAGGGTCCAGGGGAGAGACCCAGTACTTC
NA TRBJ1-2 TRBV18 TRBD1 CASSPWTGGQGGYTF TGTGCCAGCTCACCCTGGACAGGGGGGCAGGGTGGCTACACCTTC
NA TRBJ2-7 TRBV29-1 NA CSVVTGVNEQYF TGCAGCGTTGTAACGGGAGTAAACGAGCAGTACTTC
once TRBJ1-5 TRBV28 NA CASSLGSGVGQPQHF TGTGCCAGCAGTCTGGGTTCAGGGGTAGGACAGCCCCAGCATTTT
NA TRBJ1-2 TRBV11-2 TRBD1 CASSRDSVNYGYTF TGTGCCAGCAGCCGGGACAGCGTTAACTATGGCTACACCTTC